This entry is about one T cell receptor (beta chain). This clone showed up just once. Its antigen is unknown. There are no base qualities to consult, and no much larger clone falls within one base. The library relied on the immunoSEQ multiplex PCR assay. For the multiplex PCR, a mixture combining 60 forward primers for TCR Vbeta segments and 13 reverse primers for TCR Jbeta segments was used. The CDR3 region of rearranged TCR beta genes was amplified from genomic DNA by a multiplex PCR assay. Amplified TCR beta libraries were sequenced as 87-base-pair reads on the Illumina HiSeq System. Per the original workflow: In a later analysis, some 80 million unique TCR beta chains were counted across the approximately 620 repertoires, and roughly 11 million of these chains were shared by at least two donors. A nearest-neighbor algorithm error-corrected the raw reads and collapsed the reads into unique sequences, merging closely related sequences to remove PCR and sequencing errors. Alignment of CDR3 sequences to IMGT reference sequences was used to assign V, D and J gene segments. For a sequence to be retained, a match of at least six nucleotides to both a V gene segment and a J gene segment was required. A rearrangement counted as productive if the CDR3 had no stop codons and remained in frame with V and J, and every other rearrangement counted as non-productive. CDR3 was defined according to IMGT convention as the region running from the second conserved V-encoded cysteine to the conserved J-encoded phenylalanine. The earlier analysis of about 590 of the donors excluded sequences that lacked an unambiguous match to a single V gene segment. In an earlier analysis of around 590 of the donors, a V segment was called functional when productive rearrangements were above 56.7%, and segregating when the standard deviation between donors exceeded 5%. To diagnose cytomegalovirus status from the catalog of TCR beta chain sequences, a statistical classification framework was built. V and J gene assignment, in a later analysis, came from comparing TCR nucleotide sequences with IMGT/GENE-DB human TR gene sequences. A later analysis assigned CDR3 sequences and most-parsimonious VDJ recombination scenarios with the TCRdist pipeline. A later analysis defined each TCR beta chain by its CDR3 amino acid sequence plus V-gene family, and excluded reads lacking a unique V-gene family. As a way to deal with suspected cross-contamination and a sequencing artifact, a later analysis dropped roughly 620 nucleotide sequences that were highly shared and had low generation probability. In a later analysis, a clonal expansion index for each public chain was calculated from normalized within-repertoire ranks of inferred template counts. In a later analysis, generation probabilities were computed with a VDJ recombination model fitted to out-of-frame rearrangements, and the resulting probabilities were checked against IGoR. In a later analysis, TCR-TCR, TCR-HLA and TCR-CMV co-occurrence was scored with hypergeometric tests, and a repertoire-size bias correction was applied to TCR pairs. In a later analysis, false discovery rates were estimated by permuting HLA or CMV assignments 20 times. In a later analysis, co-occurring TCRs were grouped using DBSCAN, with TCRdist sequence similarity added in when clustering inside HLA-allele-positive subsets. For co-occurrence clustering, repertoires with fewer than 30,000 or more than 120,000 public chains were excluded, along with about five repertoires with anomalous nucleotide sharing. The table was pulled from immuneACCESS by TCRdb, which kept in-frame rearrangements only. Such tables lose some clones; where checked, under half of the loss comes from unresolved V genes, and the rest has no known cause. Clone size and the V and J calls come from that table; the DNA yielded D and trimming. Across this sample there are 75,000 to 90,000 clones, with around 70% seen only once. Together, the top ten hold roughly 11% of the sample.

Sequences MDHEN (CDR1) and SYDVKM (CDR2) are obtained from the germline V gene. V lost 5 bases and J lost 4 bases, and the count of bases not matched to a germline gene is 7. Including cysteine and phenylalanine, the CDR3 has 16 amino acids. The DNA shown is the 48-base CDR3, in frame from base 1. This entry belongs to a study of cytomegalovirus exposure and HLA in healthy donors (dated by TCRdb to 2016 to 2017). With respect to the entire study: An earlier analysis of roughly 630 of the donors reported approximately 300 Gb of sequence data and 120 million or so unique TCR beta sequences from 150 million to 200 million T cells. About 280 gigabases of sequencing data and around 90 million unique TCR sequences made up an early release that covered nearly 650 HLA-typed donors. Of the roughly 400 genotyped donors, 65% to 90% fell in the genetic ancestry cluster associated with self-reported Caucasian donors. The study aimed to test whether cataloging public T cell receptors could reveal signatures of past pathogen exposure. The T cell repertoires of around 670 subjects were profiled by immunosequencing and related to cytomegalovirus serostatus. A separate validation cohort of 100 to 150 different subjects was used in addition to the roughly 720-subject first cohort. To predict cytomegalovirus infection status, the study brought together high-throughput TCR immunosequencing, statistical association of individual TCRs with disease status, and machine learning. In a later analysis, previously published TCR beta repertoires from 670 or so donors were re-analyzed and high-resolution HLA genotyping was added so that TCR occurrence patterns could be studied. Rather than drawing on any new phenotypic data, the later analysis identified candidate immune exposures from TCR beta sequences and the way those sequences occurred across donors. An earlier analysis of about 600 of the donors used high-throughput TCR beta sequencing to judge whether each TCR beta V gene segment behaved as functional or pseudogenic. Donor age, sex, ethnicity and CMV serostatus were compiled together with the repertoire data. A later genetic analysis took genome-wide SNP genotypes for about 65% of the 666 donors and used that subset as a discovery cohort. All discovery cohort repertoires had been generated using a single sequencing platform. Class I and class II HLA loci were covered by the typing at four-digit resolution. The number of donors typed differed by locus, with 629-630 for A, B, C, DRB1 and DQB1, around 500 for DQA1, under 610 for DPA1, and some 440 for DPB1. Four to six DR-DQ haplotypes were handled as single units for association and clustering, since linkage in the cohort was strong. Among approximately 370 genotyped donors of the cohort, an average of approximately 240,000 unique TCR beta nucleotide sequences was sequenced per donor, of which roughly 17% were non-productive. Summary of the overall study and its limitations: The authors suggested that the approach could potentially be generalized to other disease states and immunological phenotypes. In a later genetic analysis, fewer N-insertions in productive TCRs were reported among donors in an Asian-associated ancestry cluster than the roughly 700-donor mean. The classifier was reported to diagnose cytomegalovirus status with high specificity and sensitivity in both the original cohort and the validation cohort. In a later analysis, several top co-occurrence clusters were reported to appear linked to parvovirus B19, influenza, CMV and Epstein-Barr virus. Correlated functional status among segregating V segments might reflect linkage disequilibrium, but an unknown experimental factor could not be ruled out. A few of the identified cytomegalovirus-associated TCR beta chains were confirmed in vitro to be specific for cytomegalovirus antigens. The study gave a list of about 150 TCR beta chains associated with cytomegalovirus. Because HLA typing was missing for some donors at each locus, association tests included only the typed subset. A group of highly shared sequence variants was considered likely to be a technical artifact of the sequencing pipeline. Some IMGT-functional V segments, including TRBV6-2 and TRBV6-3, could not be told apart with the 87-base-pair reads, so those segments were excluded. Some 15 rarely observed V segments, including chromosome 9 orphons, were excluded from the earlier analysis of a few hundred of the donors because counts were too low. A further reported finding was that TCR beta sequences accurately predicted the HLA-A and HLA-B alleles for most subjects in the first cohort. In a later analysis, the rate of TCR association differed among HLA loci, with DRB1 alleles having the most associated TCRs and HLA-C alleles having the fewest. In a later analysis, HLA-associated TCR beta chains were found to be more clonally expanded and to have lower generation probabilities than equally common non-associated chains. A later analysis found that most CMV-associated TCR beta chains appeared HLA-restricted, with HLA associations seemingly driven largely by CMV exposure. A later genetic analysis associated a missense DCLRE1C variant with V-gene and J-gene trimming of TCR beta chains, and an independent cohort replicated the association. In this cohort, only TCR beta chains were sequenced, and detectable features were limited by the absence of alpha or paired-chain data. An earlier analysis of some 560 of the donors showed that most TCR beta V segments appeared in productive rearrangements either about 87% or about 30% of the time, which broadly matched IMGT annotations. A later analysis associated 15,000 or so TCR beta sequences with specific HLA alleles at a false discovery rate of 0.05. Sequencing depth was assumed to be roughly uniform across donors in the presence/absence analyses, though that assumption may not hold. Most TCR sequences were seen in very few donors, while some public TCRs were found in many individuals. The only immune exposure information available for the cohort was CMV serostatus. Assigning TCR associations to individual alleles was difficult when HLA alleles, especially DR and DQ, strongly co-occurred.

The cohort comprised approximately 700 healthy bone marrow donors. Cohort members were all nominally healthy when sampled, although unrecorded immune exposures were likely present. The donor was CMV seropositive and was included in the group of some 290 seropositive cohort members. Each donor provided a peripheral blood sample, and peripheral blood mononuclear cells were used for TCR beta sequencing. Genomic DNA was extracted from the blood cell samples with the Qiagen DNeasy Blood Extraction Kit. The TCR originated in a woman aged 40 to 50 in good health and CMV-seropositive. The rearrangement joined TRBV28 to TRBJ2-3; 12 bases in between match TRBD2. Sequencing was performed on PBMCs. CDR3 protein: CASSTTSGGQADTQYF. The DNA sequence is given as TGTGCCAGCAGTACGACTAGCGGGGGACAGGCAGATACGCAGTATTTT.